This TCR beta chain was captured by sequencing in a study of blood T cells in healthy people across ages. Whole-study results and caveats: Across samples, TCR beta diversity tracked strongly with naive T cell percentage.

Concerning this clonotype itself: Its cognate antigen is unknown.

They isolated at least 6 million PBMCs from each sample. A J-beta primer mix and a sample-barcoded 5' primer were used in a second PCR of roughly 7 to 12 cycles. TCRdb reprocessed the 5' RACE reads with MiXCR, giving one entry per CDR3 protein. The sample includes 600,000 to 850,000 distinct CDR3 sequences, roughly 25% of them seen just once. The CDR3 spans 15 residues. Trimming cost V 4 bases and J 7 bases, with 17 bases left between them. Germline V CDR1 and CDR2: MNHEY, SVGEGT. The sample was also linked to a second study, of T cells of mothers and their children. That paper states: At a rate of 1.5 ug per 15 ul, cDNA synthesis received all of the extracted RNA. There were over 9.5 million TCR beta CDR3 reads from each mother and about 3.1 million from each child.

Input material: blood. The TCR sequence derives from a boy between 10 and 17 years old in good health. This chain uses TRBV6-2 or TRBV6-3 with TRBJ1-5; D gene ambiguous. The chain's CDR3 is CASSSDGELGQPQHF. CDR3 nucleotides: TGTGCCAGCAGTTCGGACGGCGAACTTGGGCAGCCCCAGCATTTT.